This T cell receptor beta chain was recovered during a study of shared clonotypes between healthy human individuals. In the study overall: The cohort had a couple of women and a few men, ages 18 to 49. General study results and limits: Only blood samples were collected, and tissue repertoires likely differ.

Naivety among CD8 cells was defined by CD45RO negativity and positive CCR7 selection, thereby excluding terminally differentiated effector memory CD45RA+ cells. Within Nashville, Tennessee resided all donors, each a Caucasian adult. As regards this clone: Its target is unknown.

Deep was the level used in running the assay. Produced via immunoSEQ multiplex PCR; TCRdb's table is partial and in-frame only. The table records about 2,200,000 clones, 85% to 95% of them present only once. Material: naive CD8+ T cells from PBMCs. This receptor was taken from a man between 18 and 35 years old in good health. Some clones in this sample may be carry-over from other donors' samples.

The CDR3, as DNA: TGCGCCAGCAGCTTGCTGGGGTCCTACGAGCAGTACTTC. Translation: CASSLLGSYEQYF. The chain has TRBV5-1 and TRBJ2-7; D not resolved. V was trimmed by 1 base and J by 1 base, leaving 6 bases between them. Germline loops: CDR1 SGHRS, CDR2 YFSETQ. CDR3 length: 13 residues.